This entry lists 7 T cell receptor beta chains sequenced from one sample in a study of blood T cell repertoires in COVID-19. The table came from immunoSEQ multiplex PCR; TCRdb's copy has only in-frame clones and leaves some out. The sample lists 650,000 to 800,000 clones; about 87% were seen once. The specimen sequenced was peripheral blood. The receptors derive from a woman under 30 with acute or convalescent COVID-19.

The chain couples TRBV9 to TRBJ1-2; 7 bases are shared with TRBD1. V was clipped by 4 bases and J by 8 bases; unmatched bases: 17. CDR3 length equals 16 residues. From germline, CDR1 is SGDLS and CDR2 YYNGEE. The CDR3 coding sequence is TGTGCCAGCAGCTTAAATCCAGGGGGTACGTCTGTGGGCTACACCTTC. Translation: CASSLNPGGTSVGYTF. Filled out from reference TRBV9 and TRBJ1-2, the complete variable domain reads DSGVTQTPKHLITATGQRVTLRCSPRSGDLSVYWYQQSLDQGLQFLIQYYNGEERAKGNILERFSAQQFPDLHSELNLSSLELGDSALYFCASSLNPGGTSVGYTFGSGTRLTVV.

Here the CDR3 reads CASSLEVARGTEAFF. DNA for the CDR3: TGTGCCAGCAGCTTGGAGGTTGCGCGGGGTACTGAAGCTTTCTTT. The chain employs TRBV5-5 and TRBJ1-1; D not certain. The CDR3 runs 15 residues. Germline V gives CDR1 SGHKS, CDR2 YYEKEE (reference sequence). V was clipped by 0 bases and J by 5 bases, with 14 bases between them.

The CDR3 sequence: CASSLDGFGNTIYF. In nucleotides, the CDR3 is TGCGCCAGCAGCTTGGACGGGTTCGGAAACACCATATATTTT. The chain joins TRBV5-1 to TRBJ1-3, with unresolved D. V was shortened by 0 bases and J by 4 bases, with 8 bases between the two germline ends. Per germline, CDR1 SGHRS and CDR2 YFSETQ. The CDR3 loop spans 14 amino acids. The variable domain in full, completed from reference TRBV5-1 and TRBJ1-3, reads KAGVTQTPRYLIKTRGQQVTLSCSPISGHRSVSWYQQTPGQGLQFLFEYFSETQRNKGNFPGRFSGRQFSNSRSEMNVSTLELGDSALYLCASSLDGFGNTIYFGEGSWLTVV.

The chain uses TRBV7-2 and TRBJ2-3; 9 positions match TRBD2. Germline CDR1 and CDR2: SGHTA and FQGNSA. The V and J ends lost 1 base and 5 bases, in that order; junction bases with no gene match: 4. The CDR3 is made up of 15 amino acids. The CDR3 nucleotides are TGTGCCAGCAGCTTAGGAGTTAGCGGGGGAGATACGCAGTATTTT. Translation: CASSLGVSGGDTQYF.

The V and J genes are TRBV18 and TRBJ1-2; the D gene is possibly TRBD1 (5 bases). Trimming pared 4 bases from V and 8 bases from J, leaving 14 bases between. Per the germline V gene, CDR1 is KGHSH and CDR2 is LQKENI. The CDR3 is 13 amino acids. The DNA for the CDR3 is TGTGCCAGCTCACAGGGGATGATTGGGGGCTACACCTTC. Translating gives CASSQGMIGGYTF.

This clone was seen a single time. The rearrangement uses TRBV2 and TRBJ2-1, with 7 bases aligning to TRBD1. The length of the CDR3 is 14 residues. The germline CDR1 and CDR2 sequences are SNHLY and FYNNEI. V shed 4 bases and J 14 bases; nucleotides not matched to a gene: 14. The DNA for the CDR3 is TGTGCCAGCAGTGGGACAGGCGGGCGGTCAGCGGAGTTCTTC. Residues: CASSGTGGRSAEFF.

The chain joins TRBV14 to TRBJ1-2; the D gene is possibly TRBD1 (5 bases). The V end lost 0 bases, the J end lost 5 bases, and 13 bases lay between the germline ends. This CDR3 has 15 amino acids. CDR1 is SGHDN, CDR2 FVKESK, per germline. CDR3 loop: CASSQDRGTGYGYTF. CDR3 in DNA: TGTGCCAGCAGCCAAGATCGGGGGACGGGTTATGGCTACACCTTC. The full variable domain, in which reference TRBV14 and TRBJ1-2 provide the parts outside the CDR3, is EAGVTQFPSHSVIEKGQTVTLRCDPISGHDNLYWYRRVMGKEIKFLLHFVKESKQDESGMPNNRFLAERTGGTYSTLKVQPAELEDSGVYFCASSQDRGTGYGYTFGSGTRLTVV.